This T cell receptor (beta chain) was captured by sequencing in a study of blood T cell repertoires in COVID-19. Study overall: The origin of the acute and convalescent COVID-19 samples was the United States, Italy and Spain. PBMCs, B-cell-depleted T cells, or T cells were the source of the cDNA or gDNA that made up the material.

Original analysis: For nucleated cells, counts were estimated from reference gene primer amplification. Here immunoSEQ multiplex PCR was the method, and the copy in TCRdb shows in-frame clones only, minus some. From that table come the V and J calls and clone size; the DNA was used to work out D and trimming. The repertoire holds under 130,000 clones, with approximately 79% as singletons. This clone was observed a single time. Germline V gene data show CDR1 as LGHNA and CDR2 as YNFKEQ. Trimming removed 0 bases from V and 0 bases from J; junction bases left unmatched: 13. The CDR3 extends over 20 amino acids.

The material sequenced was peripheral blood. This rearrangement joins TRBV4-2 to TRBJ1-5; 8 bases agree with TRBD1. This receptor was obtained from a man between 65 and 80 years old with active or convalescent COVID-19. CDR3 nucleotide sequence: TGTGCCAGCAGCCAAGAAACGAACAGGGGGACCCACTATAGCAATCAGCCCCAGCATTTT. Its translation is CASSQETNRGTHYSNQPQHF.